This T cell receptor beta chain was profiled in a study of graft-versus-host responses after intestinal transplantation. This clone appeared a single time. The antigen remains undetermined. The CDR3 is 15 residues long. With V trimmed by 4 bases and J by 8 bases, 9 bases remained unmatched. Germline CDR1 is SGDLS and CDR2 is YYNGEE. The repertoire was sequenced with immunoSEQ multiplex PCR; TCRdb's copy has only in-frame clones and lacks some. The sample includes 90,000 to 150,000 clones, approximately 95% of them seen just once. The chain has TRBV9 and TRBJ2-1, with TRBD2 matching over 10 bases. The TCR sequence derives from a human donor who received an intestinal transplant. The specimen comprised unstimulated CD8+ T cells sorted from spleen or lymph node cells, sampled before intestinal transplant. This chain's CDR3 is CASSPAGLAFDEQFF. The CDR3 bases are TGTGCCAGCAGCCCCGCGGGACTAGCGTTCGATGAGCAGTTCTTC. Based on the CDR3 plus reference TRBV9 and TRBJ2-1, the full variable domain is DSGVTQTPKHLITATGQRVTLRCSPRSGDLSVYWYQQSLDQGLQFLIQYYNGEERAKGNILERFSAQQFPDLHSELNLSSLELGDSALYFCASSPAGLAFDEQFFGPGTRLTVL.